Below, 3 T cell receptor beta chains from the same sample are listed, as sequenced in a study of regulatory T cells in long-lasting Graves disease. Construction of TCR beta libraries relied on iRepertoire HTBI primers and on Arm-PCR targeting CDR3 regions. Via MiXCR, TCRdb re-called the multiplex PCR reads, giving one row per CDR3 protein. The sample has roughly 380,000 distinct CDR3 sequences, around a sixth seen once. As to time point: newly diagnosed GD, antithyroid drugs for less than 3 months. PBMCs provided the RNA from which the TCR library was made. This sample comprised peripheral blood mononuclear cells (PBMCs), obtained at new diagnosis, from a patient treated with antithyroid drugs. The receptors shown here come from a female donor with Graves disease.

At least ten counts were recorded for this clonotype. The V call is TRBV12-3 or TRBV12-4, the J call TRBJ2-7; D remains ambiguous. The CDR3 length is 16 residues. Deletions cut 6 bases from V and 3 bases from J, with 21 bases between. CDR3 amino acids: CASSPYFDPGGYEQYF. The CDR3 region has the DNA TGTGCCAGCAGCCCGTATTTTGACCCGGGCGGCTACGAGCAGTACTTC.

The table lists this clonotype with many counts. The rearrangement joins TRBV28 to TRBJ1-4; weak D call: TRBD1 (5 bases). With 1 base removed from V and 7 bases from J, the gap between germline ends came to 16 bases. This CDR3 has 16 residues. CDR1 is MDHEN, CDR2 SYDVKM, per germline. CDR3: CASSLYRSGTGEKLFF. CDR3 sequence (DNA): TGTGCCAGCAGTTTATACAGGTCAGGGACCGGTGAAAAACTGTTTTTT.

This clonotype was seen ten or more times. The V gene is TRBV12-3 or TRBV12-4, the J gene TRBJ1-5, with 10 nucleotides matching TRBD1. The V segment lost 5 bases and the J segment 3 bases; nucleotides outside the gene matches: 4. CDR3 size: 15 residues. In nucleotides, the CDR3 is TGTGCCAGCAGTCCCGGGACAGGGGTCAATCAGCCCCAGCATTTT. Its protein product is CASSPGTGVNQPQHF.